This T cell receptor beta chain was identified in a study of T cell responses to AZD1222 COVID-19 vaccine. Study as a whole: Timing groups of about 4 and about 12 weeks for second doses were pooled. Study-wide findings and caveats: Across spike, vaccine-associated CD4 TCRs were found, dominant at 160-218 and 743-854. Only a handful of AZD1222 recipients, six or seven in all, had baseline seropositivity. Donors were chiefly white British, with a greater number of females, and clonal diversity was perhaps underestimated.

The table came from immunoSEQ multiplex PCR; TCRdb's copy has only in-frame clones and leaves some out. This sample has about 67,000 clones, with approximately 81% found just once. As for this clone: Its antigen is undetermined.

With V trimmed by 4 bases and J by 1 base, 3 bases remained unmatched. Per the germline V gene, CDR1 is SGHAT and CDR2 is FQDESV (reference sequence). This CDR3 has 14 residues. The TCR originated in an adult in good health. The specimen comprised peripheral blood, sampled on day 0 of AZD1222 vaccination. This chain uses TRBV11-1 with TRBJ1-2; TRBD1 agrees at 7 bases. CDR3 bases: TGTGCCAGCAGCTCACACAGGGGTAACTATGGCTACACCTTC. This codes for CASSSHRGNYGYTF.